What follows describes a single TCR beta chain. Sequenced by immunoSEQ multiplex PCR; TCRdb stores in-frame clones only, minus some. Altogether around 30,000 clones are present, roughly 80% being singletons, with the ten largest covering around 10%. The CDR3 has 13 residues. Germline assignment: CDR1 MNHGY and CDR2 SVAAGI. V shed 3 bases and J shed 6 bases, with 9 bases lying between them. This sample stems from a study of OX40 agonist ivuxolimab in advanced cancers. V and J are TRBV6-9 and TRBJ2-1; D is ambiguous. This sequence originates from an adult with an advanced solid tumor such as melanoma, head and neck, liver or kidney cancer. Sequencing was performed on CD4+ or CD8+ T cells sorted from blood, taken in a trial of the OX40 agonist ivuxolimab. The CDR3 reads CASSYSSVNEQFF. The DNA of the CDR3 is TGTGCCAGCAGTTACTCGTCAGTCAATGAGCAGTTCTTC.